This T cell receptor beta chain emerged from a study of lymphopenia after photon versus proton radiotherapy. This table comes from immunoSEQ multiplex PCR, and its TCRdb copy is limited to in-frame clones, with some not included. The data hold 25,000 to 30,000 clones, with under 95% observed a single time. Germline V gives CDR1 SGHAT, CDR2 FQNNGV. The V and J ends lost 1 base and 5 bases respectively, with 20 bases between them. The CDR3 has 17 residues. J is TRBJ2-5 and V is TRBV11-2, with D possibly matching TRBD1 (5 bases). The starting material was peripheral blood, obtained from a patient treated with photon-based radiotherapy. This TCR came from a woman in her forties or fifties with cholangiocarcinoma. CDR3 DNA: TGTGCCAGCAGCTTAGGTCGACAGCCACCCAAAACGGAGACCCAGTACTTC. Translated, it gives CASSLGRQPPKTETQYF.